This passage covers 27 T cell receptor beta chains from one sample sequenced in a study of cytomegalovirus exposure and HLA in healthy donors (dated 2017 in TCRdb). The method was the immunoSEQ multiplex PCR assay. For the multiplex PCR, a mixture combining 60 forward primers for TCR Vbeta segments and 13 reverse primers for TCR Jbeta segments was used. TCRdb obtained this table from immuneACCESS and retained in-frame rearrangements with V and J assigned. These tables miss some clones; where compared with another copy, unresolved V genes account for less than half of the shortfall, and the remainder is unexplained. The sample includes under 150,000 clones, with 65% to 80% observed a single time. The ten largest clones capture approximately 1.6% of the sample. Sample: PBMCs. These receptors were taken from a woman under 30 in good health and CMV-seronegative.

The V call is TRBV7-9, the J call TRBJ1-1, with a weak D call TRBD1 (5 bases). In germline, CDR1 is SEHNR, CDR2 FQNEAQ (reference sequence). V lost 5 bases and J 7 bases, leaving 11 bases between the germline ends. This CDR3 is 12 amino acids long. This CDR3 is CASSQGWIEAFF. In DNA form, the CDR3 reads TGTGCCAGCAGCCAGGGATGGATTGAAGCTTTCTTT.

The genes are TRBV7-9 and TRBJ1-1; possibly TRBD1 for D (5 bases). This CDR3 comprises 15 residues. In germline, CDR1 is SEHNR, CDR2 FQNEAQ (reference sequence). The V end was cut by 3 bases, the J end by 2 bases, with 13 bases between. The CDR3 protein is CASSFGGEGNTEAFF. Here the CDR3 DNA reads TGTGCCAGCAGCTTTGGAGGGGAAGGAAACACTGAAGCTTTCTTT. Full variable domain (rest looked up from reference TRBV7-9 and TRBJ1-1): DTGVSQNPRHKITKRGQNVTFRCDPISEHNRLYWYRQTLGQGPEFLTYFQNEAQLEKSRLLSDRFSAERPKGSFSTLEIQRTEQGDSAMYLCASSFGGEGNTEAFFGQGTRLTVV.

The CDR3 region is CASSSSGTGFLYGYTF. The CDR3 nucleotides are TGTGCCAGCAGCTCCTCCGGGACAGGATTCCTATATGGCTACACCTTC. The genes are TRBV5-4 and TRBJ1-2; 8 bases agree with TRBD1. CDR3 size: 16 residues. Losses at the gene ends were 3 bases for V and 5 bases for J; bases not matched to a gene: 12. Germline lookup yields CDR1 SGHNT and CDR2 YYREEE (reference sequence).

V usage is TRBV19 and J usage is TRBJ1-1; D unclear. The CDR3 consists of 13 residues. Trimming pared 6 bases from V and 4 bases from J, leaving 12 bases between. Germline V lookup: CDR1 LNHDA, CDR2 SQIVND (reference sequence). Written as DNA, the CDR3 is TGTGCCAGTAGATCCCAACTGCGCACTGAAGCTTTCTTT. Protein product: CASRSQLRTEAFF.

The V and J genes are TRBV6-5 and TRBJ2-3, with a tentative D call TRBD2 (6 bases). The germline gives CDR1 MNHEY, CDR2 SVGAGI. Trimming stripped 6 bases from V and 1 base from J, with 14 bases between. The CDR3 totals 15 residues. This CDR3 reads CASRIAAHRTDTQYF. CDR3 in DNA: TGTGCCAGCAGGATAGCGGCCCACCGCACAGATACGCAGTATTTT.

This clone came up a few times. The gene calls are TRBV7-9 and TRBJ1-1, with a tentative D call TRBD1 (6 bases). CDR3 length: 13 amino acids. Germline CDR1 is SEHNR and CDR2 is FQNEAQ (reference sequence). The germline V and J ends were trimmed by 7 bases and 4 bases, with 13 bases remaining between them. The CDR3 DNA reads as TGTGCCAGCACCCCCTGGGGGCTCACTGAAGCTTTCTTT. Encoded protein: CASTPWGLTEAFF.

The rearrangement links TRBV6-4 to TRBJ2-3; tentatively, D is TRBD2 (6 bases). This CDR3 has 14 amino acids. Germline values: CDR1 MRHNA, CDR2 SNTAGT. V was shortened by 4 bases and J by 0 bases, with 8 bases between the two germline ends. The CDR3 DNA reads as TGTGCCAGCAGTGTCGGGACTAGCACAGATACGCAGTATTTT. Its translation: CASSVGTSTDTQYF.

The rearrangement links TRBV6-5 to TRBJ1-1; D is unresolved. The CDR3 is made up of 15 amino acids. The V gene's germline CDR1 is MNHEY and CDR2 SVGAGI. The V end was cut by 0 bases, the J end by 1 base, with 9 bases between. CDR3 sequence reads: CASSYSGAENTEAFF. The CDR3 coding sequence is TGTGCCAGCAGTTACTCGGGCGCTGAGAACACTGAAGCTTTCTTT.

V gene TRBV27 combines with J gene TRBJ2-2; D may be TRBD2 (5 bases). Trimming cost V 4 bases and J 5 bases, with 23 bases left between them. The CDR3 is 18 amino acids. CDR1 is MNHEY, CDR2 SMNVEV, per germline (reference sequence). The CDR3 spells CASSSTSTTRISTGELFF. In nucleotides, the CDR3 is TGTGCCAGCAGTTCAACCTCTACAACTAGAATTTCAACCGGGGAGCTGTTTTTT.

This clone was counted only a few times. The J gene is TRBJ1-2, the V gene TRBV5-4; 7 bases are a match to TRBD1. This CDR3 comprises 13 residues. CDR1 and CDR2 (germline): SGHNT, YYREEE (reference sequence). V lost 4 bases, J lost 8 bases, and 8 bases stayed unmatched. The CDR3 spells CASSPPQGGGYTF. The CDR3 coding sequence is TGTGCCAGCAGCCCCCCTCAGGGGGGAGGCTACACCTTC.

This CDR3 is CASSGTGYGGNQPQHF. CDR3 coding DNA: TGTGCCAGCAGTGGTACAGGGTACGGTGGCAATCAGCCCCAGCATTTT. The chain combines TRBV6-1 with TRBJ1-5, with D perhaps matching TRBD1 (6 bases). The CDR3 sequence is 16 residues long. The germline V gene has CDR1 MNHNS and CDR2 SASEGT. V was trimmed by 4 bases and J by 2 bases, leaving 15 bases between them.

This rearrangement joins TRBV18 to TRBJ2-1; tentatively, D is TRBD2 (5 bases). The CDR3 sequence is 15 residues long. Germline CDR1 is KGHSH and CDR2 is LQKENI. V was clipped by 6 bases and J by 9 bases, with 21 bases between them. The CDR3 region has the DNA TGTGCCAGCTCCCCGTCTAGCTTATCCCAGCCTGAGCAGTTCTTC. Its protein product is CASSPSSLSQPEQFF.

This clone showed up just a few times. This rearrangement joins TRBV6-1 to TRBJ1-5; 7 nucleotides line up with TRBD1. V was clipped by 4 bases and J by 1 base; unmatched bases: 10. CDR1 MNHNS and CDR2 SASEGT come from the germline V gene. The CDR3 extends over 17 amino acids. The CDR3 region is CASSVHRGLGSNQPQHF. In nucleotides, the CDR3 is TGTGCCAGCAGTGTCCACAGGGGACTGGGAAGCAATCAGCCCCAGCATTTT.

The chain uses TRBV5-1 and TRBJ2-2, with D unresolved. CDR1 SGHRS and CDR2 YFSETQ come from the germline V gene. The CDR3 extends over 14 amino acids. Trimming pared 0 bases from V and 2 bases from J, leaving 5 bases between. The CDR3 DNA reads TGCGCCAGCAGCTTGGGAGGAAACACCGGGGAGCTGTTTTTT. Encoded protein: CASSLGGNTGELFF.

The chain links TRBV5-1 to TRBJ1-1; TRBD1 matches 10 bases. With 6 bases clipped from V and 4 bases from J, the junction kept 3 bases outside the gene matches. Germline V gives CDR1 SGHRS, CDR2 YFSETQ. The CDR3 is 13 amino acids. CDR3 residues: CASKGQGGTEAFF. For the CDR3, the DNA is TGCGCCAGCAAAGGACAGGGGGGCACTGAAGCTTTCTTT.

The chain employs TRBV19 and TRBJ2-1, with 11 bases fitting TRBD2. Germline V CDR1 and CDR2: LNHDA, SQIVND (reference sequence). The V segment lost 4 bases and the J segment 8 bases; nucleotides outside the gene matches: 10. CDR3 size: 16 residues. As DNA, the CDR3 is TGTGCCAGTAGTACCCGTAGCGGGAGGGCCAACGATGAGCAGTTCTTC. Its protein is CASSTRSGRANDEQFF. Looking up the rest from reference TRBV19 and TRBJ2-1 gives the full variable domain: DGGITQSPKYLFRKEGQNVTLSCEQNLNHDAMYWYRQDPGQGLRLIYYSQIVNDFQKGDIAEGYSVSREKKESFPLTVTSAQKNPTAFYLCASSTRSGRANDEQFFGPGTRLTVL.

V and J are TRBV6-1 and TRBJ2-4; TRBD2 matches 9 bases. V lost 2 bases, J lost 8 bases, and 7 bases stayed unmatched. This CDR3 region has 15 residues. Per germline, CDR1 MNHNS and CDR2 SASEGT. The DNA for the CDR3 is TGTGCCAGCAGTGAATCACTAGCGGGTAGGGACATTCAGTACTTC. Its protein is CASSESLAGRDIQYF.

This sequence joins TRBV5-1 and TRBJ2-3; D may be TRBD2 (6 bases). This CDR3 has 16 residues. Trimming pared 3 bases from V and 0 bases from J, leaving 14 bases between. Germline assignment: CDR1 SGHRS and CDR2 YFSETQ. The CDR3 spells CASSSSTRLSTDTQYF. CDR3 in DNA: TGCGCCAGCAGCTCGTCGACTAGGCTCAGCACAGATACGCAGTATTTT.

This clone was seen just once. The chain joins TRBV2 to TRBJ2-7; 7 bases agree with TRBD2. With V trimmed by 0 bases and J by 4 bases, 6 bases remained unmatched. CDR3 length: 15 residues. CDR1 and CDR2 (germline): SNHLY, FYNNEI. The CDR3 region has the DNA TGTGCCAGCAGTGAAGCCACTAGCGCTGGTTACGAGCAGTACTTC. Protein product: CASSEATSAGYEQYF.

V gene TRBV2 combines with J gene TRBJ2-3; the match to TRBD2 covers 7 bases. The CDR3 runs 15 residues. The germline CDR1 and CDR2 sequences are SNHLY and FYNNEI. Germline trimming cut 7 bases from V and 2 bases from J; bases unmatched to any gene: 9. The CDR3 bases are TGTGCCAGCAAGGGGCTAGCGGCCCACACAGATACGCAGTATTTT. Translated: CASKGLAAHTDTQYF.

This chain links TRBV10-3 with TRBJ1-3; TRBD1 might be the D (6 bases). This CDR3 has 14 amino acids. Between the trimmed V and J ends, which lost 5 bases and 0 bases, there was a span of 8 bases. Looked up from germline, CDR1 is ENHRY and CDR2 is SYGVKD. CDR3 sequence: CAISQQGSGNTIYF. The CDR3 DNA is TGTGCCATCAGTCAACAGGGCTCTGGAAACACCATATATTTT.

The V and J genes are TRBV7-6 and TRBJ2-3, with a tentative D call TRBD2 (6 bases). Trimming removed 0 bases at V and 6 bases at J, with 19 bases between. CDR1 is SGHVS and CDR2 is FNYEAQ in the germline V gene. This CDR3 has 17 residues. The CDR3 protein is CASSLAFGGGGRDTQYF. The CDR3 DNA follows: TGTGCCAGCAGCTTAGCTTTTGGGGGAGGCGGGCGGGATACGCAGTATTTT.

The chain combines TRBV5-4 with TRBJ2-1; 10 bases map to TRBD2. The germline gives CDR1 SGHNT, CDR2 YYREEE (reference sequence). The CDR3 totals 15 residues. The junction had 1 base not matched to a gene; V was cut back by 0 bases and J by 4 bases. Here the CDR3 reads CASSLGTSGYNEQFF. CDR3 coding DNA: TGTGCCAGCAGCTTGGGGACTAGCGGTTACAATGAGCAGTTCTTC. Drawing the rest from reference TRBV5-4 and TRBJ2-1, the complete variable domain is ETGVTQSPTHLIKTRGQQVTLRCSSQSGHNTVSWYQQALGQGPQFIFQYYREEENGRGNFPPRFSGLQFPNYSSELNVNALELDDSALYLCASSLGTSGYNEQFFGPGTRLTVL.

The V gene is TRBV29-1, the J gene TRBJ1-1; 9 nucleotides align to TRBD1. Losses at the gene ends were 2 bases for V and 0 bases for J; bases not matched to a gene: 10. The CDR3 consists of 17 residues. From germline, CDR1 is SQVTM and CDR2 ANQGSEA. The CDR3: CSVETLSTGGMNTEAFF. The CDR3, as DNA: TGCAGCGTTGAAACCCTATCGACAGGGGGGATGAACACTGAAGCTTTCTTT.

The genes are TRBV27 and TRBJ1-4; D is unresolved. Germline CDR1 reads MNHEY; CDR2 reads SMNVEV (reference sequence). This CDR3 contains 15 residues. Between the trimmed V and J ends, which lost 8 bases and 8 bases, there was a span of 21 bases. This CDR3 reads CASRRFLQSSEKLFF. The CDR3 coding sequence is TGTGCCAGCCGCCGTTTTCTGCAGTCCTCAGAAAAACTGTTTTTT.

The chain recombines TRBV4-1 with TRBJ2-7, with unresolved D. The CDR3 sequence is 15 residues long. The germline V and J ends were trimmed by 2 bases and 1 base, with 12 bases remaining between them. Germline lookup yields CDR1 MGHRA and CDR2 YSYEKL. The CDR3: CASSQRHDHSYEQYF. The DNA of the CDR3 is TGCGCCAGCAGCCAAAGACACGATCATTCCTACGAGCAGTACTTC.

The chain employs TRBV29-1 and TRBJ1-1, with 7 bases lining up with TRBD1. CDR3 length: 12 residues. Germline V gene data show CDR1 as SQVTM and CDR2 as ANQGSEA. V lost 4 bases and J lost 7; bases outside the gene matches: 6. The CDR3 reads CSVVGRQGEAFF. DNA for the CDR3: TGCAGCGTTGTAGGTCGACAGGGTGAAGCTTTCTTT. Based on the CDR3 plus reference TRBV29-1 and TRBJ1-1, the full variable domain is SAVISQKPSRDICQRGTSLTIQCQVDSQVTMMFWYRQQPGQSLTLIATANQGSEATYESGFVIDKFPISRPNLTFSTLTVSNMSPEDSSIYLCSVVGRQGEAFFGQGTRLTVV.